The 7 T cell receptor beta chains reported below all come from one sample, sequenced in a study of shared clonotypes between healthy human individuals. Libraries were prepared by immunoSEQ multiplex PCR; TCRdb keeps only in-frame clonotypes and omits some of them. This table has more than 2,000,000 clones, approximately 93% appearing once. The sample was naive CD4+ T cells from PBMCs. Subset specified: CD45RA+ positively selected. Receptor source: a man aged 18 to 30 in good health. Some clones in this sample may be carry-over from other donors' samples.

The chain has TRBV2 and TRBJ1-1; D is unclear. The CDR3 consists of 12 residues. The ends were cut back, 0 bases at V and 14 bases at J, with 13 bases in the middle. Per the germline V gene, CDR1 is SNHLY and CDR2 is FYNNEI. For the CDR3, the DNA is TGTGCCAGCAGTGAAGCCACCCGGGCGAGGTTCTTT. Translation gives CASSEATRARFF.

The rearrangement uses TRBV2 and TRBJ2-7; perhaps TRBD1 as D (5 bases). V lost 4 bases and J lost 0, with 13 bases in between. Germline V gives CDR1 SNHLY, CDR2 FYNNEI. The CDR3 has 15 amino acids. DNA of the CDR3: TGTGCCAGCAGTGGTCAGGGTAGGAGCTCCTACGAGCAGTACTTC. Amino acids: CASSGQGRSSYEQYF.

The V gene is TRBV4-1, the J gene TRBJ2-1; 7 positions match TRBD2. The CDR3 totals 17 residues. V was clipped by 2 bases and J by 2 bases; unmatched bases: 9. Germline loops: CDR1 MGHRA, CDR2 YSYEKL. The CDR3 is CASSQQRAGMTYNEQFF. The CDR3, as DNA: TGCGCCAGCAGCCAACAAAGAGCGGGGATGACCTACAATGAGCAGTTCTTC.

In regard to this clone: Other DNA variants within this sample encode the same CDR3. The chain recombines TRBV11-2 with TRBJ1-1; D gene uncertain. Germline lookup yields CDR1 SGHAT and CDR2 FQNNGV. This CDR3 is 14 amino acids long. Trimming cost V 1 base and J 4 bases, with 10 bases left between them. The CDR3 sequence is CASSLAGVGTEAFF. In DNA, the CDR3 is TGTGCCAGCAGCTTAGCCGGGGTGGGCACTGAAGCTTTCTTT.

With respect to this clone: Other nucleotide sequences from this sample produce the same CDR3. J is TRBJ2-1 and V is TRBV7-8; maybe TRBD2 (6 bases). The CDR3 is 13 residues long. The V gene's germline CDR1 is SGHVS and CDR2 FQNEAQ. V was pared by 5 bases and J by 7 bases, with 12 bases between. As DNA, the CDR3 is TGTGCCAGCAGCCTAAATCGGGGGAATGAGCAGTTCTTC. It encodes CASSLNRGNEQFF.

On this clone: The same CDR3 is also encoded by other DNA sequences in this sample. The chain has TRBV5-4 and TRBJ2-1; TRBD1 aligns across 8 bases. CDR1 is SGHNT and CDR2 is YYREEE in the germline V gene (reference sequence). The CDR3 runs 15 residues. Trimming cost V 0 bases and J 1 base; bases outside gene matches: 0. This CDR3 reads CASSLGQGSYNEQFF. The CDR3 coding sequence is TGTGCCAGCAGCTTGGGACAGGGGTCCTACAATGAGCAGTTCTTC.

The gene calls are TRBV5-1 and TRBJ2-1; D may be TRBD1 or TRBD2 (5 bases each). Germline V gene lookup returns CDR1 SGHRS and CDR2 YFSETQ. This CDR3 is built from 16 residues. V gave up 4 bases and J gave up 8 bases, with 22 bases separating them. CDR3 amino acids: CASSHTGPVNNDEQFF. CDR3 DNA: TGCGCCAGCAGCCATACGGGACCCGTGAACAACGATGAGCAGTTCTTC. Based on the CDR3 plus reference TRBV5-1 and TRBJ2-1, the full variable domain is KAGVTQTPRYLIKTRGQQVTLSCSPISGHRSVSWYQQTPGQGLQFLFEYFSETQRNKGNFPGRFSGRQFSNSRSEMNVSTLELGDSALYLCASSHTGPVNNDEQFFGPGTRLTVL.